These 10 T cell receptor beta chains share one sample of origin, sequenced in a study of cytomegalovirus exposure and HLA in healthy donors. With 60 Vbeta and 13 Jbeta primers, the PCR was carried out. Using immunoSEQ multiplex PCR, the repertoire was profiled, and TCRdb retains in-frame clones only, with some absent. Of fewer than 250,000 clones in the sample, 75% to 80% were seen once. Sequencing input: PBMCs. These receptors all come from a man aged 18 to 35 in good health and CMV-seronegative.

This sequence joins TRBV7-9 and TRBJ2-2; unclear D gene. The CDR3 has 12 amino acids. The V end lost 7 bases, the J end lost 7 bases, and 10 bases lay between the germline ends. Germline CDR1 SEHNR, CDR2 FQNEAQ (reference sequence). The CDR3 DNA follows: TGTGCCAGCAACCCACGAGGCGGGGAGCTGTTTTTT. Translated: CASNPRGGELFF.

V usage is TRBV7-9 and J usage is TRBJ2-1; 15 nucleotides line up with TRBD2. The CDR3 is made up of 18 amino acids. Germline V lookup: CDR1 SEHNR, CDR2 FQNEAQ (reference sequence). The trim removed 5 bases at V and 5 bases at J, leaving 10 bases unmatched. The CDR3 nucleotides read TGTGCCAGCAGCCTCACGGCCGGGACTAGCGGGGGGAACAATGAGCAGTTCTTC. It translates to CASSLTAGTSGGNNEQFF.

This rearrangement joins TRBV9 to TRBJ2-3; D perhaps matches TRBD2 (5 bases). Germline V gene data show CDR1 as SGDLS and CDR2 as YYNGEE. The CDR3 totals 16 residues. V was cut by 0 bases and J by 0 bases, with 11 bases left in between. CDR3 loop: CASSVVGVESTDTQYF. For the CDR3, the DNA is TGTGCCAGCAGCGTAGTGGGAGTCGAAAGCACAGATACGCAGTATTTT.

This clone showed up just a few times. This chain connects TRBV30 to TRBJ1-4, with D uncertain. From germline, CDR1 is GTSNPN and CDR2 SVGIG (reference sequence). CDR3 length: 13 residues. The V gene lost 2 bases and the J gene lost 5 bases, with 9 bases spanning the gap. The CDR3 loop is CAWSNGGNEKLFF. CDR3 bases: TGTGCCTGGAGTAACGGAGGGAATGAAAAACTGTTTTTT.

This clone has a handful of counts. The chain combines TRBV30 with TRBJ1-4; D is unclear. CDR1 is GTSNPN, CDR2 SVGIG, per germline (reference sequence). The ends were cut back, 4 bases at V and 8 bases at J, with 17 bases in the middle. The CDR3 loop spans 14 amino acids. The chain's CDR3 is CAWNPTGLDEKLFF. The CDR3 region has the DNA TGTGCCTGGAATCCGACGGGGTTGGACGAAAAACTGTTTTTT.

The chain couples TRBV7-2 to TRBJ1-4, with D possibly being TRBD1 (5 bases). There are 14 residues in the CDR3. V lost 5 bases and J 3 bases, leaving 10 bases between the germline ends. CDR1 is SGHTA, CDR2 FQGNSA, per germline. The CDR3 bases are TGTGCCAGCAGCGCCCGGGGGTCTAATGAAAAACTGTTTTTT. Its protein product is CASSARGSNEKLFF.

V usage is TRBV7-9 and J usage is TRBJ1-3; D unresolved. This CDR3 contains 15 residues. In germline, CDR1 is SEHNR, CDR2 FQNEAQ (reference sequence). With 1 base removed from V and 3 bases from J, the gap between germline ends came to 10 bases. The CDR3, as DNA: TGTGCCAGCAGCTTAGACGCACCCGGTGGAAACACCATATATTTT. This gives the protein CASSLDAPGGNTIYF.

This sequence joins TRBV5-4 and TRBJ2-1; a possible D gene is TRBD1 (7 bases). Trimming took off 0 bases at V and 8 bases at J, with 9 bases between the two ends. This CDR3 is built from 13 residues. Per germline, CDR1 SGHNT and CDR2 YYREEE (reference sequence). CDR3 amino acids: CASSLARGDEQFF. CDR3 in DNA: TGTGCCAGCAGCTTGGCCAGGGGGGATGAGCAGTTCTTC.

This rearrangement joins TRBV5-6 to TRBJ1-3; D perhaps matches TRBD1 (6 bases). The CDR3 sequence is 15 residues long. Trimming took 3 bases from V and 4 from J, leaving 14 bases between them. Germline loops: CDR1 SGHDT, CDR2 YYEEEE. The CDR3 loop reads CASSYNRAAGNTIYF. CDR3 DNA sequence: TGTGCCAGCAGCTATAACAGGGCGGCAGGAAACACCATATATTTT.

This clone was seen more than once but under ten times. The genes are TRBV6-5 and TRBJ2-5; 7 bases map to TRBD2. CDR1 is MNHEY and CDR2 is SVGAGI in the germline V gene. The CDR3 is made up of 14 amino acids. The V segment lost 6 bases and the J segment 2 bases; nucleotides outside the gene matches: 6. The CDR3 DNA follows: TGTGCCAGCAGGAATAGCGGGCCACAAGAGACCCAGTACTTC. Protein product: CASRNSGPQETQYF.